The 15 T cell receptor beta chains given below trace back to one sample, sequenced in a study of blood T cell repertoires in COVID-19. Assay used: immunoSEQ multiplex PCR; TCRdb lists only in-frame clones, some missing. The sample has roughly 200,000 clones, about four fifths seen once; the top ten hold around 7.9%. The sequenced sample consisted of peripheral blood. The receptors here all came from a man aged 35-49 years with active or convalescent COVID-19.

The gene calls are TRBV4-1 and TRBJ2-2; a weak D match, TRBD1 (5 bases). The V and J ends lost 7 bases and 4 bases respectively, with 19 bases between them. Germline loops: CDR1 MGHRA, CDR2 YSYEKL. CDR3 size: 16 residues. CDR3 region: CASTPWPQGGTGELFF. The CDR3 coding sequence is TGCGCCAGCACCCCATGGCCGCAGGGTGGCACCGGGGAGCTGTTTTTT.

The chain employs TRBV28 and TRBJ1-1; 8 positions match TRBD1. Trimming at V came to 10 bases and at J to 9 bases, leaving 13 bases not matched to a gene. This CDR3 has 13 residues. Germline V gene data show CDR1 as MDHEN and CDR2 as SYDVKM. The CDR3 bases are TGTGCCACCGCCGGGGGACAGGACTCCAAAGCTTTCTTT. Translated, it gives CATAGGQDSKAFF.

This chain connects TRBV11-2 to TRBJ2-1, with no clear D. The CDR3 contains 15 residues. In germline, CDR1 is SGHAT, CDR2 FQNNGV. The ends were cut back, 0 bases at V and 2 bases at J, with 8 bases in the middle. CDR3 nucleotides: TGTGCCAGCAGCTTAGATATAGCAGCCTACAATGAGCAGTTCTTC. Protein product: CASSLDIAAYNEQFF.

The chain's CDR3 is CASSPDTPNSPLHF. CDR3 DNA sequence: TGTGCCAGCAGCCCCGACACCCCTAATTCACCCCTCCACTTT. The rearrangement links TRBV5-5 to TRBJ1-6; D is uncertain. This CDR3 has 14 amino acids. Germline-derived CDR1 and CDR2 are SGHKS and YYEKEE (reference sequence). Trimming removed 4 bases at V and 6 bases at J, with 11 bases between.

This chain's CDR3 is CASSGTSGPGFSYEQYF. In DNA form, the CDR3 reads TGTGCCAGCTCCGGGACTAGCGGACCCGGCTTTTCCTACGAGCAGTACTTC. This chain connects TRBV7-9 to TRBJ2-7; 11 bases agree with TRBD2. The CDR3 is made up of 17 amino acids. Per the germline V gene, CDR1 is SEHNR and CDR2 is FQNEAQ (reference sequence). V lost 8 bases, J lost 1 base, and 13 bases stayed unmatched.

This chain joins TRBV4-2 and TRBJ2-2; TRBD2 aligns across 8 bases. Germline values: CDR1 LGHNA, CDR2 YNFKEQ. CDR3 length: 15 residues. V shed 5 bases, J shed 4 bases, and the junction held 6 bases outside the gene matches. Here the CDR3 reads CASSVRGGSTGELFF. As DNA, the CDR3 is TGTGCCAGCAGCGTTCGGGGGGGCAGCACCGGGGAGCTGTTTTTT.

The rearrangement joins TRBV29-1 to TRBJ1-3; D is perhaps TRBD1 (5 bases). CDR1 is SQVTM and CDR2 is ANQGSEA in the germline V gene. CDR3 length: 13 amino acids. V was trimmed by 1 base and J by 8 bases, leaving 12 bases between them. CDR3 protein: CSVEASGGDTIYF. CDR3 bases: TGCAGCGTTGAAGCCTCGGGGGGGGACACCATATATTTT.

This chain uses TRBV4-1 with TRBJ1-2; 8 bases agree with TRBD1. Germline V gene data show CDR1 as MGHRA and CDR2 as YSYEKL. V shed 4 bases and J 8 bases; nucleotides not matched to a gene: 18. The CDR3 is 17 amino acids. CDR3 sequence reads: CASSPTPRTGTERGYTF. The CDR3 DNA reads TGCGCCAGCAGCCCCACCCCCAGGACAGGGACAGAGCGCGGCTACACCTTC.

Written as DNA, the CDR3 is TGTGCCAGCAGTTCCCCGGGTGGCGGTCAGCCCCAGCATTTT. It specifies CASSSPGGGQPQHF. The V call is TRBV6-2 or TRBV6-3, the J call TRBJ1-5; D gene uncertain. The CDR3 length is 14 residues. V was trimmed by 4 bases and J by 6 bases, leaving 13 bases between them. Germline CDR1 and CDR2: MNHEY and SVGEGT.

The rearrangement joins TRBV19 to TRBJ1-1; TRBD1 is a possible D gene (5 bases). This CDR3 spans 13 amino acids. The V and J ends lost 3 bases and 3 bases respectively, with 8 bases between them. Germline values: CDR1 LNHDA, CDR2 SQIVND (reference sequence). The CDR3 DNA follows: TGTGCCAGTAGTATGGGAGGGGACACTGAAGCTTTCTTT. Its protein is CASSMGGDTEAFF.

This clone was seen at least ten times. The chain employs TRBV7-2 and TRBJ2-6, with a tentative D call TRBD2 (5 bases). The CDR3 sequence is 14 residues long. Trimming left V 3 bases short and J 4 bases short, with 7 bases between. CDR1 SGHTA and CDR2 FQGNSA come from the germline V gene. CDR3 DNA: TGTGCCAGCAGCTTGGGGAGCGGGGCCAACGTCCTGACTTTC. It specifies CASSLGSGANVLTF.

The chain couples TRBV5-1 to TRBJ2-2; 10 bases are shared with TRBD2. The CDR3 covers 15 residues. Losses at the gene ends were 4 bases for V and 6 bases for J; bases not matched to a gene: 6. The germline gives CDR1 SGHRS, CDR2 YFSETQ. The CDR3 sequence is CASSPGTSASGELFF. The CDR3 coding sequence is TGCGCCAGCAGCCCCGGGACTAGCGCCTCCGGGGAGCTGTTTTTT.

The chain is built from TRBV14 and TRBJ1-1; the match to TRBD1 covers 10 bases. The CDR3 extends over 18 amino acids. Germline lookup yields CDR1 SGHDN and CDR2 FVKESK. V dropped 0 bases and J dropped 6; count of bases not matched to a gene: 13. The DNA for the CDR3 is TGTGCCAGCAGCCAAGAGAGGTGGGTCTCGGACAGGGGGTCTGAAGCTTTCTTT. It is translated as CASSQERWVSDRGSEAFF.

As to this clone: The same CDR3 can be traced to other DNA sequences in this sample. CDR3 protein: CATSDTGVSYGYTF. DNA of the CDR3: TGTGCCACCAGTGATACAGGGGTGAGCTATGGCTACACCTTC. The J gene is TRBJ1-2, the V gene TRBV24-1, with 7 nucleotides matching TRBD1. CDR3 length: 14 amino acids. Germline CDR1 is KGHDR and CDR2 is SFDVKD. V shed 3 bases, J shed 4 bases, and the junction held 4 bases outside the gene matches.

The chain is built from TRBV6-2 or TRBV6-3 and TRBJ2-5; 12 nucleotides line up with TRBD2. CDR3 length equals 16 residues. Germline trimming cut 2 bases from V and 5 bases from J; bases unmatched to any gene: 6. The germline V gene encodes CDR1 MNHEY and CDR2 SVGEGT. CDR3 sequence: CASSYARTSGEETQYF. The CDR3 bases are TGTGCCAGCAGTTACGCCCGGACTAGCGGGGAGGAGACCCAGTACTTC.